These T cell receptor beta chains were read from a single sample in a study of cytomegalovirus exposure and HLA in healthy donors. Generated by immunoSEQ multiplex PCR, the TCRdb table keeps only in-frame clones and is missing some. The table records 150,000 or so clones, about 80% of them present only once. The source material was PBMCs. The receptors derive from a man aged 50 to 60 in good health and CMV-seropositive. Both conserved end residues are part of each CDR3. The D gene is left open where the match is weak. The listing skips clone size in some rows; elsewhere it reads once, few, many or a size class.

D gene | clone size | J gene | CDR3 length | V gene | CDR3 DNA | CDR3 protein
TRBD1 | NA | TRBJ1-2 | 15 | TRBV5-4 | TGTGCCAGCAGCCTTGGGGACAGGGGAGCCTATGGCTACACCTTC | CASSLGDRGAYGYTF
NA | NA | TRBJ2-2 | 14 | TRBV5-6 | TGTGCCAGCAGCTTGCAGGGGGGCACCGGGGAGCTGTTTTTT | CASSLQGGTGELFF
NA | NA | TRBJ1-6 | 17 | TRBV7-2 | TGTGCCAGCAGCTTGCCCTTGGGAGAGTCATTTAATTCACCCCTCCACTTT | CASSLPLGESFNSPLHF
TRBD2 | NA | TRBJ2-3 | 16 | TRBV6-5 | TGTGCCAGCAGTTACGTCCAGCGGGGGGCGGAAGATACGCAGTATTTT | CASSYVQRGAEDTQYF
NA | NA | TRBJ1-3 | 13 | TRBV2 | TGTGCCAGCATTTTAAGAGGCGCGAACACCATATATTTT | CASILRGANTIYF
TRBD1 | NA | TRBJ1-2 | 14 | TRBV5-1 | TGCGCCAGCAGCTCGGAAACAGGGGGTAATGGCTACACCTTC | CASSSETGGNGYTF
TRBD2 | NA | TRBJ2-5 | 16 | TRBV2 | TGTGCCAGCAGTGAACTACTAGCGGGGGGCCAAGAGACCCAGTACTTC | CASSELLAGGQETQYF
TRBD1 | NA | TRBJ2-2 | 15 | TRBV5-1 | TGCGCCAGCAGCTCGGGACAGGGGGAAACCGGGGAGCTGTTTTTT | CASSSGQGETGELFF
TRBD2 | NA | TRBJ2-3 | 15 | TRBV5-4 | TGCGCCAGCAGCCGGGAGCGGGGGGCCGCCCAAAGGCAGTATTTT | CASSRERGAAQRQYF
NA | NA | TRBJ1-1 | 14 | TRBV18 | TGTGCCAGCTCGGTAGGGGCGCCGAACACTGAAGCTTTCTTT | CASSVGAPNTEAFF
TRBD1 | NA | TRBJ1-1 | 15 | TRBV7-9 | TGTGCCAGCAGCCCACGGACAGGGGTGAACACTGAAGCTTTCTTT | CASSPRTGVNTEAFF
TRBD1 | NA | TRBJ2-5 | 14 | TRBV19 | TGTGCCAGTAGTACCGGGACAGGGTGGGGGACCCAGTACTTC | CASSTGTGWGTQYF
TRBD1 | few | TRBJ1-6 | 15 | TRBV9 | TGTGCCAGCAGCGTACTGGGACAGGGGAATTCACCCCTCCACTTT | CASSVLGQGNSPLHF
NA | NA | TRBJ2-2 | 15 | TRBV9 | TGTGCCAGCAGCGCACCACAGGCGTTGGCCGGGGAGCTGTTTTTT | CASSAPQALAGELFF
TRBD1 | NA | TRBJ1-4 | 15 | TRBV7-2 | TGTGCCAGCAGCTTAGAGGGGGCTCGTAATGAAAAACTGTTTTTT | CASSLEGARNEKLFF
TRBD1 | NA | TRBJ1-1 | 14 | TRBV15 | TGTGCCACCAGCACTTTCGACAGGGGAACTGAAGCTTTCTTT | CATSTFDRGTEAFF
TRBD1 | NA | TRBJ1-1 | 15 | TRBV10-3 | TGTGCCATCAGTGATTTATTGGGACAGGGGGCGGAAGCTTTCTTT | CAISDLLGQGAEAFF
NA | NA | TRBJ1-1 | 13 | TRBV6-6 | TGTGCCAGCAGGGACACAGGGAGCACTGAAGCTTTCTTT | CASRDTGSTEAFF
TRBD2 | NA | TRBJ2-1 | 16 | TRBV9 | TGTGCCAGCAGCCCCCGGGTTAGCGGGGGGTTGGGTGAGCAGTTCTTC | CASSPRVSGGLGEQFF
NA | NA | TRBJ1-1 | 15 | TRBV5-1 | TGCGCCAGCAGCTTGTCTGGGGCCAGGGGAACTGAAGCTTTCTTT | CASSLSGARGTEAFF
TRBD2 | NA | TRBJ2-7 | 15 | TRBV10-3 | TGTGCCATCAGTCAGGGGACTAGCGGATCCTACGAGCAGTACTTC | CAISQGTSGSYEQYF
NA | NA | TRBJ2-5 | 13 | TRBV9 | TGTGCCAGCAGCGTAGATCAGGCTGAGACCCAGTACTTC | CASSVDQAETQYF
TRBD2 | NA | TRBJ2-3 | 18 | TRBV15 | TGTGCCACCAGCGGATTGCAACTAGCGGGGGGGTGGTCAGATACGCAGTATTTT | CATSGLQLAGGWSDTQYF
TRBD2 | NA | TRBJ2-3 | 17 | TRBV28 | TGTGCCAGCAGTTTGGGAGGGACTAGCGGGGGAGGGGATACGCAGTATTTT | CASSLGGTSGGGDTQYF
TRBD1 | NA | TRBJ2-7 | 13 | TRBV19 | TGTGCCAGTAGTAGGGACAGGGGCTACGAGCAGTACTTC | CASSRDRGYEQYF
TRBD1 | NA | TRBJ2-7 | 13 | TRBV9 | TGTGCCAGCAGCGTGGACGGACAGGAAGAGCAGTACTTC | CASSVDGQEEQYF
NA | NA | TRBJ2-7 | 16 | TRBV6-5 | TGTGCCAGCAGTTACAGCCCAAGCGGGCCCTCCTACGAGCAGTACTTC | CASSYSPSGPSYEQYF
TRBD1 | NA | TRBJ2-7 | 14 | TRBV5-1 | TGCGCCAGCAGCTCGACAGGGATAACCTACGAGCAGTACTTC | CASSSTGITYEQYF
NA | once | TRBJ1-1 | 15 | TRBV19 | TGTGCCAGTAGTAATAGAGGGCCATCTGGGGCTGAAGCTTTCTTT | CASSNRGPSGAEAFF
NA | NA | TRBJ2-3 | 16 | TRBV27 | TGTGCCAGCAGTACGCCCTTGACATCTCGCACAGATACGCAGTATTTT | CASSTPLTSRTDTQYF
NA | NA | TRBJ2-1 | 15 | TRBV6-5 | TGTGCCAGCAGTTATATAGCTAACTCCTACAATGAGCAGTTCTTC | CASSYIANSYNEQFF
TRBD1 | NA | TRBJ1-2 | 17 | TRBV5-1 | TGCGCCAGCAGCATAGGGACAGGGGCCCCCCTAGGCTATGGCTACACCTTC | CASSIGTGAPLGYGYTF
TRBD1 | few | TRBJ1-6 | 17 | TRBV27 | TGTGCCAGCAGTCCCCGACAGGGGGCATACTATAATTCACCCCTCCACTTT | CASSPRQGAYYNSPLHF
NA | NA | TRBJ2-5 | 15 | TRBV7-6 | TGTGCCAGCAGCTTACGGGTGGGGGGGCGAGAGACCCAGTACTTC | CASSLRVGGRETQYF
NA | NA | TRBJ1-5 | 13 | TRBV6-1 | TGTGCCAGCAGTCATGACAGGACACAGCCCCAGCATTTT | CASSHDRTQPQHF
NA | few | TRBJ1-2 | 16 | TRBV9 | TGTGCCAGCAGCGGGGTCCCGACAGACCCAGACTATGGCTACACCTTC | CASSGVPTDPDYGYTF
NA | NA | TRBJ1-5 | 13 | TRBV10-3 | TGTGCCATCAGTGAGGACTCTAATCAGCCCCAGCATTTT | CAISEDSNQPQHF
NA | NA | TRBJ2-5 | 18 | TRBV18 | TGTGCCAGCTCACCACCTCTCTGGACAGGGAGGGTCCAAGAGACCCAGTACTTC | CASSPPLWTGRVQETQYF
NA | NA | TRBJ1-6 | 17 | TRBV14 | TGTGCCAGCAGCCAGGACAGAATCAGCTCCTATAATTCACCCCTCCACTTT | CASSQDRISSYNSPLHF
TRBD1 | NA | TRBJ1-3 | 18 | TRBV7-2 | TGTGCCAGCAGCCCCCATAGGGTGGGGACAGGGGGAGGAAACACCATATATTTT | CASSPHRVGTGGGNTIYF
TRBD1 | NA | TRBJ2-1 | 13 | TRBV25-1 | TGTGCCAGCAGTGTCCGGCCAGGGGGCTTCCATTTCTTC | CASSVRPGGFHFF
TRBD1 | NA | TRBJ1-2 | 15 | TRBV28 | TGTGCCAGCAGTGACGGACAGGGGATCCTCTATGGCTACACCTTC | CASSDGQGILYGYTF
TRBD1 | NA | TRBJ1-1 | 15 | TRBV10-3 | TGTGCCATCAGGGGTAGGACAGGCCAGAACACTGAAGCTTTCTTT | CAIRGRTGQNTEAFF
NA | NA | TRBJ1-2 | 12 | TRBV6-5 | TGTGCCAGCAGTGGCCGGGACTATGGCTACACCTTC | CASSGRDYGYTF
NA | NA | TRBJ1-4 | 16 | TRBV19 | TGTGCCAGTAGTAATGTAGGGTACGGGAACACCGAAAAACTGTTTTTT | CASSNVGYGNTEKLFF
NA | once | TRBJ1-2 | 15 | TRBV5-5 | TGTGCCAGCAGCTTGGGGGAAGGACATCTCTATGGCTACACCTTC | CASSLGEGHLYGYTF
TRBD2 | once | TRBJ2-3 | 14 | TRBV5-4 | TGTGCCAGCAGCTTGGTTAGCGGGGGAGATACGCAGTATTTT | CASSLVSGGDTQYF
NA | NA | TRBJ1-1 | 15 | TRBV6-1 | TGTGCCAGCAGCGCGGCGCAGGGGACCAGCACTGAAGCTTTCTTT | CASSAAQGTSTEAFF
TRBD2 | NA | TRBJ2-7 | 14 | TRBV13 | TGTGCCGGCAGCCCCCCGGGACTAGCGGGGGAGCAGTACTTC | CAGSPPGLAGEQYF
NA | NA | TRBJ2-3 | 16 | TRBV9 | TGTGCCAGCAGCTTAGTGGGGCAGGGGAGGGGAGATACGCAGTATTTT | CASSLVGQGRGDTQYF
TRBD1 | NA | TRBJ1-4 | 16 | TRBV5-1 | TGCGCCAGCAGCTTGACAGGGGGCGATACTAATGAAAAACTGTTTTTT | CASSLTGGDTNEKLFF
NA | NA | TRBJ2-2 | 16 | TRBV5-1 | TGCGCCAGCAGCCCTGGGCAGGGTCGGAGCACCGGGGAGCTGTTTTTT | CASSPGQGRSTGELFF